Following are 18 T cell receptor beta chains from one sample sequenced in a study of PD-L1 blockade in urothelial cancer. Time point of the sample: peripheral blood 6 weeks after treatment start. Profiling relied on immunoSEQ multiplex PCR, and the TCRdb table lists in-frame clones only, not all of them. The sample yields about 46,000 clones, 70% to 90% seen once. Sequenced here: PBMCs, sampled around atezolizumab (anti-PD-L1) treatment. These receptors were collected from a man aged 45 to 65 with urothelial cancer.

The V and J genes are TRBV7-9 and TRBJ2-2, with 8 bases fitting TRBD2. With V trimmed by 5 bases and J by 3 bases, 14 bases remained unmatched. Germline CDR1 is SEHNR and CDR2 is FQNEAQ (reference sequence). The CDR3 covers 18 residues. The CDR3 reads CASSLAGGLIRDTGELFF. In DNA, the CDR3 is TGTGCCAGCAGCCTCGCGGGGGGCCTAATTAGGGACACCGGGGAGCTGTTTTTT.

This clone appeared a single time. J is TRBJ1-1 and V is TRBV7-9, with 7 bases that match TRBD1. The ends lost 5 bases at V and 3 bases at J; junction bases unmatched: 3. CDR1 is SEHNR and CDR2 is FQNEAQ in the germline V gene (reference sequence). This CDR3 is built from 13 residues. DNA for the CDR3: TGTGCCAGCAGCCTACAGGGGTACACTGAAGCTTTCTTT. Translated: CASSLQGYTEAFF.

The chain recombines TRBV2 with TRBJ2-7; 8 bases line up with TRBD1. CDR1 SNHLY and CDR2 FYNNEI come from the germline V gene. V gave up 6 bases and J gave up 1 base; unmatched junction bases: 5. The CDR3 loop spans 14 amino acids. For the CDR3, the DNA is TGTGCCAGCAGAGGACAGGGCACTTCCTACGAGCAGTACTTC. Translation: CASRGQGTSYEQYF.

The chain recombines TRBV18 with TRBJ1-2; D may be TRBD1 (6 bases). Trimming took 1 base from V and 1 from J, leaving 10 bases between them. The CDR3 consists of 15 residues. CDR1 KGHSH and CDR2 LQKENI come from the germline V gene. The CDR3 is CASSPQKDSNYGYTF. In DNA form, the CDR3 reads TGTGCCAGCTCACCACAGAAGGACAGTAACTATGGCTACACCTTC.

The rearrangement uses TRBV6-6 and TRBJ1-1, with D hard to call. CDR1 and CDR2 (germline): MNHNY, SVGAGI (reference sequence). The CDR3 loop spans 15 amino acids. V was trimmed by 0 bases and J by 5 bases, leaving 13 bases between them. The CDR3 DNA reads TGTGCCAGCAGTTACTCGACTAATTTCGGAACTGAAGCTTTCTTT. The encoded protein is CASSYSTNFGTEAFF.

The V call is TRBV6-1, the J call TRBJ2-2, with 8 bases identical to TRBD1. Germline CDR1 is MNHNS and CDR2 is SASEGT. The CDR3 spans 13 residues. V dropped 6 bases and J dropped 6; count of bases not matched to a gene: 3. In DNA, the CDR3 is TGTGCCAGCAGGGACAGGGCGTCCGGGGAGCTGTTTTTT. Translated: CASRDRASGELFF.

By share of the sample, this clone is medium-sized. J is TRBJ2-7 and V is TRBV11-2; D might be TRBD2 (5 bases). The CDR3 spans 14 residues. From germline, CDR1 is SGHAT and CDR2 FQNNGV. V dropped 7 bases and J dropped 7 bases, with 20 bases sitting between them. CDR3 loop: CASTLALDPGEQYF. As DNA, the CDR3 is TGTGCCAGCACCCTAGCCCTAGATCCGGGGGAGCAGTACTTC.

The chain joins TRBV27 to TRBJ1-5; 8 nucleotides line up with TRBD1. V trimming: 3 bases; J trimming: 4 bases; junction bases outside the gene matches: 8. The CDR3 runs 16 residues. CDR1 is MNHEY, CDR2 SMNVEV, per germline (reference sequence). The DNA of the CDR3 is TGTGCCAGCAGTTTGGGGGGACAGGCGGAAAATCAGCCCCAGCATTTT. This gives the protein CASSLGGQAENQPQHF.

This chain joins TRBV6-6 and TRBJ2-1, with 8 nucleotides matching TRBD1. The CDR3 runs to 16 residues. V trimming: 5 bases; J trimming: 8 bases; junction bases outside the gene matches: 14. CDR1 is MNHNY and CDR2 is SVGAGI in the germline V gene (reference sequence). The DNA of the CDR3 is TGTGCCAGCAGTGGCTTGGCGACAGGGGTTGGCGATGAGCAGTTCTTC. Translated, it gives CASSGLATGVGDEQFF.

The J gene is TRBJ2-7, the V gene TRBV30, with 10 bases identical to TRBD1. V gave up 0 bases and J gave up 2 bases; unmatched junction bases: 4. Germline CDR1 GTSNPN, CDR2 SVGIG (reference sequence). This CDR3 has 15 amino acids. The CDR3 loop reads CAWSVRTGGTYEQYF. The DNA of the CDR3 is TGTGCCTGGAGTGTTCGGACAGGGGGTACCTACGAGCAGTACTTC.

The gene calls are TRBV5-8 and TRBJ1-3; 7 nucleotides agree with TRBD1. V lost 4 bases, J lost 8 bases, and 18 bases stayed unmatched. The germline CDR1 and CDR2 sequences are SGHTS and YDEGEE. The CDR3 runs 17 residues. Here the CDR3 reads CASSLHLGRGGRDTIYF. As DNA, the CDR3 is TGTGCCAGCAGCCTTCATCTGGGCCGAGGGGGCCGAGACACCATATATTTT.

The gene calls are TRBV14 and TRBJ2-1; 7 bases agree with TRBD1. The CDR3 covers 14 residues. V trimming: 2 bases; J trimming: 3 bases; junction bases outside the gene matches: 1. Germline assignment: CDR1 SGHDN and CDR2 FVKESK. The CDR3 loop reads CASSQRTGYNEQFF. The CDR3 DNA reads as TGTGCCAGCAGCCAACGGACAGGCTACAATGAGCAGTTCTTC.

The chain uses TRBV7-9 and TRBJ2-1, with TRBD2 as a possible D gene (5 bases). Looked up from germline, CDR1 is SEHNR and CDR2 is FQNEAQ (reference sequence). The ends were cut back, 11 bases at V and 9 bases at J, with 17 bases in the middle. The CDR3 consists of 12 residues. CDR3 DNA sequence: TGTGCCGAGGGCGCTAGTTGGGGTGAGCAGTTCTTC. This gives the protein CAEGASWGEQFF.

This chain links TRBV11-2 with TRBJ1-2; no definite D call. The V end lost 5 bases, the J end lost 0 bases, and 10 bases lay between the germline ends. Germline CDR1 is SGHAT and CDR2 is FQNNGV. CDR3 length equals 14 residues. CDR3 residues: CASSPGGTNYGYTF. As DNA, the CDR3 is TGTGCCAGCAGCCCGGGAGGGACTAACTATGGCTACACCTTC.

The CDR3 coding sequence is TGCAGCGTTGAAGATGATGGGCTTACGCAGTATTTT. Protein sequence: CSVEDDGLTQYF. The genes are TRBV29-1 and TRBJ2-3; D not certain. The CDR3 consists of 12 residues. From germline, CDR1 is SQVTM and CDR2 ANQGSEA. The germline V and J ends were trimmed by 0 bases and 8 bases, with 9 bases remaining between them.

The chain is built from TRBV21-1 and TRBJ1-1; the DNA was not used to check the table's D call, TRBD1. TRBV21-1 represents a pseudogene. The CDR3 length is 17 residues. The CDR3: CASLPYRDRGERTEAFF. CDR3 bases: TGTGCCAGCCTCCCTTACCGGGACAGGGGAGAGAGGACTGAAGCTTTCTTT.

This chain joins TRBV19 and TRBJ2-2; 7 bases fit TRBD1. The V and J ends lost 3 bases and 6 bases, in that order; junction bases with no gene match: 10. The CDR3 loop spans 16 amino acids. Germline CDR1 LNHDA, CDR2 SQIVND (reference sequence). The CDR3 DNA sequence: TGTGCCAGTAGTATGACAGGGAGCCCTTTTGCCGGGGAGCTGTTTTTT. It yields the protein CASSMTGSPFAGELFF.

Only a few counts were recorded for this clone. The chain recombines TRBV27 with TRBJ1-5; D gene uncertain. The germline CDR1 and CDR2 sequences are MNHEY and SMNVEV (reference sequence). The CDR3 spans 13 residues. Trimming stripped 2 bases from V and 4 bases from J, with 6 bases between. The CDR3 sequence is CASSLVENQPQHF. CDR3 nucleotides: TGTGCCAGCAGTTTAGTTGAGAATCAGCCCCAGCATTTT.